These 32 T cell receptor beta chains were sequenced from one sample in a study of cytomegalovirus exposure and HLA in healthy donors. Amplification used 60 Vbeta primers and 13 Jbeta primers. Generated by immunoSEQ multiplex PCR, the TCRdb table keeps only in-frame clones and is missing some. The sample data list 150,000 to 200,000 clones. The sequencing sample was made of PBMCs. These receptor sequences come from a woman aged 18-29 years in good health and CMV-seropositive.

CDR3 region: CASSLIGGEQFF. CDR3 nucleotides: TGTGCCAGCAGCCTCATAGGGGGTGAGCAGTTCTTC. This chain joins TRBV11-1 and TRBJ2-1; TRBD1 is a possible D gene (6 bases). This CDR3 spans 12 amino acids. V dropped 5 bases and J dropped 9 bases, with 11 bases sitting between them. In germline, CDR1 is SGHAT, CDR2 FQDESV (reference sequence).

The DNA for the CDR3 is TGTGCCAGCAGCTTAGCTCGTGTAAATTCACCCCTCCACTTT. Translating it yields CASSLARVNSPLHF. The chain links TRBV7-8 to TRBJ1-6; no firm D call. CDR3 length equals 14 residues. Per the germline V gene, CDR1 is SGHVS and CDR2 is FQNEAQ. V lost 0 bases, J lost 7 bases, and 7 bases lay in between.

The chain combines TRBV2 with TRBJ2-7; D is unclear. CDR1 and CDR2 (germline): SNHLY, FYNNEI. Trimming removed 4 bases from V and 5 bases from J, with 6 bases in between. This CDR3 has 11 amino acids. Written as DNA, the CDR3 is TGTGCCAGCAGTGCGTCCCACGAGCAGTACTTC. It translates to CASSASHEQYF.

This chain uses TRBV6-1 with TRBJ1-2, with 9 bases aligning to TRBD1. Germline loops: CDR1 MNHNS, CDR2 SASEGT. J lost 8 bases, V lost 6 bases, and 13 bases had no gene match. The CDR3 totals 15 residues. CDR3 sequence: CASRPRPGQGWGYTF. CDR3 in DNA: TGTGCCAGCAGACCCCGTCCGGGACAGGGTTGGGGCTACACCTTC.

This chain joins TRBV7-9 and TRBJ2-1, with 7 nucleotides matching TRBD2. CDR1 SEHNR and CDR2 FQNEAQ come from the germline V gene (reference sequence). With V trimmed by 7 bases and J by 3 bases, 6 bases remained unmatched. The length of the CDR3 is 14 residues. Here the CDR3 DNA reads TGTGCCAGCATAGCGGGTGGGGACTACAATGAGCAGTTCTTC. This translates into CASIAGGDYNEQFF.

The chain combines TRBV4-2 with TRBJ2-7; 11 bases map to TRBD2. The CDR3 length is 14 residues. CDR1 and CDR2 from the germline V gene are LGHNA and YNFKEQ. After removal of 8 bases from V and 7 bases from J, the junction contained 10 bases not matched to a gene. CDR3 in DNA: TGTGCCAGCCGGAGACTAGCGGGGACGGGGGAGCAGTACTTC. This sequence encodes CASRRLAGTGEQYF.

The chain links TRBV6-4 to TRBJ2-1, with 9 bases matching TRBD2. The CDR3 has 14 residues. Germline V lookup: CDR1 MRHNA, CDR2 SNTAGT. After removal of 5 bases from V and 8 bases from J, the junction contained 7 bases not matched to a gene. The CDR3 bases are TGTGCCAGCAGTTCACTAGCGGGTGGGGATGAGCAGTTCTTC. This gives the protein CASSSLAGGDEQFF.

The chain employs TRBV27 and TRBJ2-7; TRBD2 aligns across 10 bases. This CDR3 comprises 16 residues. Germline V gene lookup returns CDR1 MNHEY and CDR2 SMNVEV (reference sequence). After removal of 5 bases from V and 2 bases from J, the junction contained 9 bases not matched to a gene. This chain's CDR3 is CASSSLAGGRPYEQYF. The CDR3 nucleotides are TGTGCCAGCAGTAGCTTAGCGGGAGGTCGACCCTACGAGCAGTACTTC.

This chain joins TRBV9 and TRBJ2-1; 13 bases align to TRBD2. CDR1 is SGDLS, CDR2 YYNGEE, per germline. The CDR3 extends over 16 amino acids. V lost 3 bases and J lost 7; bases outside the gene matches: 7. CDR3: CASSGTSGRAVNEQFF. The CDR3 DNA reads as TGTGCCAGCAGCGGTACTAGCGGGAGGGCCGTGAATGAGCAGTTCTTC.

The rearrangement uses TRBV2 and TRBJ1-4; 9 positions agree with TRBD1. With 7 bases clipped from V and 4 bases from J, the junction kept 7 bases outside the gene matches. Germline lookup yields CDR1 SNHLY and CDR2 FYNNEI. The CDR3 extends over 15 amino acids. Written as DNA, the CDR3 is TGTGCCAGCACCCTAGGGGACAGGGATAATGAAAAACTGTTTTTT. Protein: CASTLGDRDNEKLFF.

The rearrangement joins TRBV27 to TRBJ1-1; D remains unclear. CDR1 and CDR2 from the germline V gene are MNHEY and SMNVEV (reference sequence). The CDR3 sequence is 13 residues long. The V end lost 3 bases, the J end lost 2 bases, and 7 bases lay between the germline ends. This CDR3 is CASSLASNTEAFF. The CDR3 bases are TGTGCCAGCAGTTTGGCCAGTAACACTGAAGCTTTCTTT.

J is TRBJ1-4 and V is TRBV15, with D unresolved. CDR3 length: 13 amino acids. Germline lookup yields CDR1 LNHNV and CDR2 YYDKDF (reference sequence). The ends were cut back, 0 bases at V and 7 bases at J, with 6 bases in the middle. This CDR3 reads CATSRDPSEKLFF. As DNA, the CDR3 is TGTGCCACCAGCAGAGATCCGAGTGAAAAACTGTTTTTT.

The chain employs TRBV2 and TRBJ1-5; weak D call: TRBD1 (5 bases). Germline V gene lookup returns CDR1 SNHLY and CDR2 FYNNEI. The CDR3 length is 13 residues. V shed 8 bases and J shed 5 bases, with 13 bases lying between them. CDR3 protein: CASGWTPDQPQHF. CDR3 bases: TGTGCCAGCGGGTGGACACCGGATCAGCCCCAGCATTTT.

The J gene is TRBJ1-1, the V gene TRBV7-6, with no clear D. The CDR3 has 13 residues. Trimming left V 5 bases short and J 0 bases short, with 7 bases between. Looked up from germline, CDR1 is SGHVS and CDR2 is FNYEAQ. This CDR3 is CASSPQLNTEAFF. The CDR3, as DNA: TGTGCCAGCAGCCCCCAGTTGAACACTGAAGCTTTCTTT.

The genes are TRBV18 and TRBJ2-7, with 7 bases identical to TRBD2. The CDR3 extends over 14 amino acids. Germline trimming cut 3 bases from V and 6 bases from J; bases unmatched to any gene: 8. Germline V gene data show CDR1 as KGHSH and CDR2 as LQKENI. The CDR3 here is CASSPSGPGGEQYF. DNA of the CDR3: TGTGCCAGCTCACCCTCCGGGCCGGGGGGCGAGCAGTACTTC.

V usage is TRBV7-2 and J usage is TRBJ2-2; D may be TRBD2 (5 bases). Germline values: CDR1 SGHTA, CDR2 FQGNSA. This CDR3 region has 16 residues. The V end was cut by 1 base, the J end by 2 bases, with 11 bases between. Here the CDR3 DNA reads TGTGCCAGCAGCTTAGTTGGTCTAGCCAACACCGGGGAGCTGTTTTTT. Encoded protein: CASSLVGLANTGELFF. The entire variable domain, with the rest obtained from reference TRBV7-2 and TRBJ2-2, is as follows: GAGVSQSPSNKVTEKGKDVELRCDPISGHTALYWYRQSLGQGLEFLIYFQGNSAPDKSGLPSDRFSAERTGGSVSTLTIQRTQQEDSAVYLCASSLVGLANTGELFFGEGSRLTVL.

The chain joins TRBV30 to TRBJ2-4; 9 bases match TRBD2. This CDR3 has 16 amino acids. Germline V gives CDR1 GTSNPN, CDR2 SVGIG (reference sequence). The junction had 4 bases not matched to a gene; V was cut back by 1 base and J by 0 bases. The CDR3 DNA follows: TGTGCCTGGAGTGAAGGACTAGCGTTAGCCAAAAACATTCAGTACTTC. Translation: CAWSEGLALAKNIQYF.

V is TRBV25-1 and J is TRBJ2-2, with 8 bases identical to TRBD2. With V trimmed by 7 bases and J by 0 bases, 4 bases remained unmatched. CDR3 size: 15 residues. Germline V gives CDR1 MGHDK, CDR2 SYGVNS. The CDR3 DNA is TGTGCCAGCACGATCGGGGGGGCGAACACCGGGGAGCTGTTTTTT. It yields the protein CASTIGGANTGELFF. The full variable domain, in which reference TRBV25-1 and TRBJ2-2 provide the parts outside the CDR3, is EADIYQTPRYLVIGTGKKITLECSQTMGHDKMYWYQQDPGMELHLIHYSYGVNSTEKGDLSSESTVSRIRTEHFPLTLESARPSHTSQYLCASTIGGANTGELFFGEGSRLTVL.

The chain links TRBV7-8 to TRBJ1-2; D gene ambiguous. Germline CDR1 and CDR2: SGHVS and FQNEAQ. V was cut by 0 bases and J by 6 bases, with 11 bases left in between. CDR3 size: 14 residues. The CDR3 sequence: CASSLASGFNGYTF. In nucleotides, the CDR3 is TGTGCCAGCAGCTTAGCGTCGGGGTTTAATGGCTACACCTTC.

The rearrangement uses TRBV5-4 and TRBJ2-4; 8 nucleotides align to TRBD2. Germline CDR1 and CDR2: SGHNT and YYREEE (reference sequence). V shed 4 bases, J shed 8 bases, and the junction held 14 bases outside the gene matches. The length of the CDR3 is 16 residues. The CDR3, as DNA: TGTGCCAGCAGCGGGGGAAGGAGCGGGAGTGCTGACATTCAGTACTTC. Its protein is CASSGGRSGSADIQYF.

The V call is TRBV7-8, the J call TRBJ2-2; TRBD1 matches 11 bases. The CDR3 has 15 residues. The germline V gene has CDR1 SGHVS and CDR2 FQNEAQ. Unmatched junction bases numbered 1, after V lost 1 base and J lost 6 bases. The CDR3 spells CASSLGTGGPGELFF. CDR3 bases: TGTGCCAGCAGCTTAGGGACAGGGGGCCCCGGGGAGCTGTTTTTT.

The V and J genes are TRBV19 and TRBJ1-1, with 9 bases fitting TRBD1. J was trimmed by 1 base and V by 1 base; bases with no gene match: 4. The CDR3 covers 16 residues. The germline V gene encodes CDR1 LNHDA and CDR2 SQIVND (reference sequence). The CDR3 here is CASSIVGTGTNTEAFF. CDR3 nucleotide sequence: TGTGCCAGTAGTATAGTTGGGACAGGGACGAACACTGAAGCTTTCTTT.

The V and J genes are TRBV11-3 and TRBJ2-5, with D tentatively TRBD1 (6 bases). The ends were cut back, 4 bases at V and 2 bases at J, with 11 bases in the middle. CDR3 size: 14 residues. CDR1 and CDR2 (germline): SGHNT, YENEEA. The CDR3 loop reads CASSSSRGQETQYF. The CDR3 nucleotides are TGTGCCAGCAGCTCTTCTAGGGGGCAAGAGACCCAGTACTTC. Based on the CDR3 plus reference TRBV11-3 and TRBJ2-5, the full variable domain is EAGVVQSPRYKIIEKKQPVAFWCNPISGHNTLYWYLQNLGQGPELLIRYENEEAVDDSQLPKDRFSAERLKGVDSTLKIQPAELGDSAVYLCASSSSRGQETQYFGPGTRLLVL.

V gene TRBV7-9 combines with J gene TRBJ2-7; 7 bases fit TRBD2. V was clipped by 3 bases and J by 3 bases; unmatched bases: 5. Per germline, CDR1 SEHNR and CDR2 FQNEAQ (reference sequence). The CDR3 contains 14 residues. DNA for the CDR3: TGTGCCAGCAGCTTTGGGGGGGGTATCTACGAGCAGTACTTC. This encodes CASSFGGGIYEQYF.

The rearrangement links TRBV4-1 to TRBJ2-5, with D unclear. Deletions cut 4 bases from V and 5 bases from J, with 11 bases between. Germline values: CDR1 MGHRA, CDR2 YSYEKL. This CDR3 has 13 residues. The CDR3 spells CASSPGVMETQYF. CDR3 coding DNA: TGCGCCAGCAGCCCCGGTGTTATGGAGACCCAGTACTTC.

The genes are TRBV5-6 and TRBJ1-2; D gene unclear. V was shortened by 7 bases and J by 4 bases, with 14 bases between the two germline ends. This CDR3 is 13 amino acids long. The V gene's germline CDR1 is SGHDT and CDR2 YYEEEE. This CDR3 reads CASAGPGSYGYTF. In DNA form, the CDR3 reads TGTGCCAGCGCTGGGCCGGGGTCCTATGGCTACACCTTC.

The chain combines TRBV15 with TRBJ1-1; D not resolved. The germline V gene encodes CDR1 LNHNV and CDR2 YYDKDF (reference sequence). The CDR3 is 17 amino acids. V was cut by 0 bases and J by 5 bases, with 19 bases left in between. In DNA form, the CDR3 reads TGTGCCACCAGCAGAGAAGGAGGATACCAAAGGAGGACTGAAGCTTTCTTT. Translated, it gives CATSREGGYQRRTEAFF. Variable domain in full (rest from reference TRBV15 and TRBJ1-1): DAMVIQNPRYQVTQFGKPVTLSCSQTLNHNVMYWYQQKSSQAPKLLFHYYDKDFNNEADTPDNFQSRRPNTSFCFLDIRSPGLGDTAMYLCATSREGGYQRRTEAFFGQGTRLTVV.

The CDR3 sequence: CAWTGWSYNEQFF. CDR3 bases: TGTGCCTGGACAGGGTGGTCCTACAATGAGCAGTTCTTC. This chain uses TRBV30 with TRBJ2-1; D may be TRBD1 (5 bases). From germline, CDR1 is GTSNPN and CDR2 SVGIG (reference sequence). This CDR3 has 13 amino acids. Between the trimmed V and J ends, which lost 4 bases and 1 base, there was a span of 8 bases.

V usage is TRBV5-1 and J usage is TRBJ2-2, with D maybe TRBD2 (6 bases). The CDR3 is 15 amino acids. The germline V gene encodes CDR1 SGHRS and CDR2 YFSETQ. The V and J ends lost 4 bases and 0 bases respectively, with 10 bases between them. The CDR3 DNA sequence: TGCGCCAGCAGCGAGGGACTTCCGAACACCGGGGAGCTGTTTTTT. It specifies CASSEGLPNTGELFF.

The chain joins TRBV5-4 to TRBJ2-7; possibly TRBD2 for D (5 bases). V gave up 4 bases and J gave up 2 bases, with 25 bases separating them. This CDR3 has 18 amino acids. Germline V gives CDR1 SGHNT, CDR2 YYREEE (reference sequence). The CDR3: CASSARRLSSGSTYEQYF. The CDR3 region has the DNA TGTGCCAGCAGCGCGAGGAGATTAAGCTCGGGAAGCACCTACGAGCAGTACTTC.

This chain connects TRBV30 to TRBJ2-5; 14 bases line up with TRBD2. The end of the DNA fits TRBJ2-7 better, so the J call may be wrong. The V gene's germline CDR1 is GTSNPN and CDR2 SVGIG (reference sequence). This CDR3 has 14 amino acids. The CDR3 nucleotides are TGTGCCTGGACCGGGACTAGCGGGAGTTACGAGCAGTACTTC. Encoded protein: CAWTGTSGSYEQYF.

This chain joins TRBV6-5 and TRBJ2-1; 7 bases align to TRBD1. The CDR3 has 16 amino acids. CDR1 is MNHEY and CDR2 is SVGAGI in the germline V gene. Unmatched junction bases numbered 8, after V lost 4 bases and J lost 2 bases. The chain's CDR3 is CASSSPRQGAYNEQFF. In DNA form, the CDR3 reads TGTGCCAGCAGTTCCCCGCGGCAGGGGGCCTACAATGAGCAGTTCTTC.